One and the same sample provided the 18 T cell receptor beta chains below, sequenced in a study of shared clonotypes between healthy human individuals. Using immunoSEQ multiplex PCR, the repertoire was profiled, and TCRdb retains in-frame clones only, with some absent. The sample has 2 million to 2.5 million clones; about 95% are singletons. Naive CD8 isolation took CD45RO-negative cells positively selected for CCR7 and excluded terminally differentiated effector memory CD45RA+ cells. The source material was naive CD8+ T cells sorted from blood. The receptors here all came from a man aged 18 to 30 in good health.

The chain recombines TRBV15 with TRBJ2-7, with D perhaps TRBD1 or TRBD2 (5 bases each). The CDR3 spans 15 residues. CDR1 is LNHNV, CDR2 YYDKDF, per germline (reference sequence). With 0 bases removed from V and 5 bases from J, the gap between germline ends came to 14 bases. CDR3 in amino acids: CATSRDRGVGNEQYF. CDR3 sequence (DNA): TGTGCCACCAGCAGAGATCGAGGGGTCGGAAACGAGCAGTACTTC.

The gene calls are TRBV4-1 and TRBJ2-3; tentatively, D is TRBD1 or TRBD2 (5 bases each). The CDR3 extends over 15 amino acids. Germline CDR1 and CDR2: MGHRA and YSYEKL. Deletions cut 3 bases from V and 5 bases from J, with 15 bases between. The CDR3 DNA is TGCGCCAGCAGCCACCCGGACGGGGCTGGAGATACGCAGTATTTT. This translates into CASSHPDGAGDTQYF.

V gene TRBV25-1 combines with J gene TRBJ1-2; 8 bases are shared with TRBD1. This CDR3 is built from 15 residues. The V and J ends lost 3 bases and 1 base, in that order; junction bases with no gene match: 4. The germline V gene has CDR1 MGHDK and CDR2 SYGVNS. CDR3 in amino acids: CASSDPGQVNYGYTF. Here the CDR3 DNA reads TGTGCCAGCAGTGATCCGGGACAGGTTAACTATGGCTACACCTTC.

J is TRBJ2-2 and V is TRBV5-6; D remains unclear. V lost 2 bases and J 0 bases, leaving 8 bases between the germline ends. From germline, CDR1 is SGHDT and CDR2 YYEEEE. The CDR3 runs to 15 residues. CDR3 region: CASSFWGANTGELFF. CDR3 nucleotides: TGTGCCAGCAGCTTCTGGGGTGCGAACACCGGGGAGCTGTTTTTT.

V gene TRBV30 combines with J gene TRBJ1-1; D gene unclear. V lost 2 bases to trimming and J lost 6 bases, with 10 bases between them. Germline V gene lookup returns CDR1 GTSNPN and CDR2 SVGIG (reference sequence). The CDR3 length is 12 residues. In nucleotides, the CDR3 is TGTGCCTGGAGTATGCAGTTCGCTGAAGCTTTCTTT. This sequence encodes CAWSMQFAEAFF. The whole variable domain, filled in from reference TRBV30 and TRBJ1-1, reads SQTIHQWPATLVQPVGSPLSLECTVEGTSNPNLYWYRQAAGRGLQLLFYSVGIGQISSEVPQNLSASRPQDRQFILSSKKLLLSDSGFYLCAWSMQFAEAFFGQGTRLTVV.

The V and J genes are TRBV5-6 and TRBJ1-1; weak D call: TRBD1 (5 bases). V was cut by 7 bases and J by 4 bases, with 11 bases left in between. The V gene's germline CDR1 is SGHDT and CDR2 YYEEEE. This CDR3 is 12 amino acids long. This CDR3 is CASGRDFTEAFF. CDR3 nucleotide sequence: TGTGCCAGCGGACGGGACTTCACTGAAGCTTTCTTT.

The chain joins TRBV10-3 to TRBJ1-1; D gene uncertain. The CDR3 sequence is 17 residues long. Between the trimmed V and J ends, which lost 2 bases and 3 bases, there was a span of 19 bases. Germline loops: CDR1 ENHRY, CDR2 SYGVKD. CDR3 DNA: TGTGCCATCAGTGAGGACGGGAATTCGGGGATGGACACTGAAGCTTTCTTT. Its translation: CAISEDGNSGMDTEAFF.

The CDR3 bases are TGTGCCAGCACCCCCGTTAAGGAGCGGTACAATGAGCAGTTCTTC. Its translation is CASTPVKERYNEQFF. The J gene is TRBJ2-1, the V gene TRBV6-6; tentatively, D is TRBD2 (5 bases). This CDR3 contains 15 residues. Germline assignment: CDR1 MNHNY and CDR2 SVGAGI (reference sequence). V was cut by 7 bases and J by 4 bases, with 17 bases left in between.

The chain recombines TRBV4-3 with TRBJ2-7, with 8 bases identical to TRBD2. From germline, CDR1 is LGHNA and CDR2 YSLEER. The CDR3 is 15 amino acids. The J segment lost 4 bases and the V segment lost 1 base, leaving 6 bases of the junction unmatched. CDR3: CASSQAAGDGYEQYF. CDR3 bases: TGCGCCAGCAGCCAAGCAGCGGGAGATGGGTACGAGCAGTACTTC.

This chain links TRBV5-1 with TRBJ2-3; 11 bases align to TRBD2. The V gene end was trimmed by 0 bases and the J gene end by 7 bases; junction bases not matched to a gene: 4. This CDR3 is 15 amino acids long. Germline V gene sequence: CDR1 SGHRS, CDR2 YFSETQ. The CDR3: CASSLDSSGRHTQYF. The CDR3 DNA follows: TGCGCCAGCAGCTTGGATTCTAGCGGGAGGCATACGCAGTATTTT. Combining the CDR3 with reference TRBV5-1 and TRBJ2-3 gives the whole variable domain KAGVTQTPRYLIKTRGQQVTLSCSPISGHRSVSWYQQTPGQGLQFLFEYFSETQRNKGNFPGRFSGRQFSNSRSEMNVSTLELGDSALYLCASSLDSSGRHTQYFGPGTRLTVL.

The chain links TRBV27 to TRBJ2-1; D might be TRBD1 (6 bases). V was cut by 6 bases and J by 7 bases, with 16 bases left in between. CDR1 is MNHEY and CDR2 is SMNVEV in the germline V gene (reference sequence). CDR3 length: 14 residues. CDR3 region: CASSLGPGVNEQFF. Written as DNA, the CDR3 is TGTGCCAGCAGCCTGGGGCCAGGGGTAAATGAGCAGTTCTTC.

This chain joins TRBV29-1 and TRBJ2-1; no definite D call. From germline, CDR1 is SQVTM and CDR2 ANQGSEA. CDR3 length equals 13 residues. Trimming took 0 bases from V and 3 from J, leaving 6 bases between them. CDR3 residues: CSVEDNGYNEQFF. CDR3 nucleotides: TGCAGCGTTGAAGATAACGGCTACAATGAGCAGTTCTTC.

The chain links TRBV4-1 to TRBJ1-5, with D unclear. Germline CDR1 reads MGHRA; CDR2 reads YSYEKL. CDR3 length equals 15 residues. V lost 0 bases to trimming and J lost 4 bases, with 10 bases between them. This CDR3 reads CASSQDPGRNQPQHF. The CDR3 bases are TGCGCCAGCAGCCAAGATCCGGGCAGAAATCAGCCCCAGCATTTT.

V and J are TRBV27 and TRBJ1-6; TRBD1 agrees at 7 bases. The V and J ends lost 10 bases and 4 bases, in that order; junction bases with no gene match: 7. The germline V gene has CDR1 MNHEY and CDR2 SMNVEV (reference sequence). The CDR3 length is 14 residues. The CDR3 reads CATTGDRYNSPLHF. CDR3 DNA: TGTGCCACCACCGGGGACAGATATAATTCACCCCTCCACTTT.

The J gene is TRBJ2-1, the V gene TRBV4-3, with 7 nucleotides matching TRBD2. This CDR3 comprises 16 residues. Germline CDR1 is LGHNA and CDR2 is YSLEER. J was trimmed by 6 bases and V by 0 bases; bases with no gene match: 8. The CDR3 nucleotides read TGCGCCAGCAGCCAAGAGAGGTGGACTAGTGGCAATGAGCAGTTCTTC. This gives the protein CASSQERWTSGNEQFF.

The rearrangement uses TRBV11-2 and TRBJ2-1; D gene uncertain. The V end was cut by 0 bases, the J end by 4 bases, with 13 bases between. There are 16 residues in the CDR3. Germline CDR1 SGHAT, CDR2 FQNNGV. CDR3 sequence: CASSLDPQSLYNEQFF. The DNA of the CDR3 is TGTGCCAGCAGCTTAGATCCCCAGAGTCTATACAATGAGCAGTTCTTC.

The chain is built from TRBV6-1 and TRBJ1-1; no clear D. The CDR3 consists of 14 residues. Germline loops: CDR1 MNHNS, CDR2 SASEGT. V was clipped by 4 bases and J by 6 bases, with 15 bases between them. The CDR3 spells CASSVRRFNAEAFF. The CDR3 DNA is TGTGCCAGCAGTGTACGGAGGTTTAACGCTGAAGCTTTCTTT.

This clone occurred once. The chain employs TRBV11-1 and TRBJ2-7; a weak D match, TRBD2 (5 bases). Trimming stripped 2 bases from V and 5 bases from J, with 25 bases between. CDR3 length: 18 residues. The germline V gene has CDR1 SGHAT and CDR2 FQDESV (reference sequence). CDR3 protein: CASSLPRAGTLAMHEQYF. The CDR3 DNA sequence: TGTGCCAGCAGCTTACCTCGGGCGGGCACACTGGCAATGCACGAGCAGTACTTC.